This T cell receptor beta chain was captured by sequencing in a study of T cells in Graves' hyperthyroidism and ophthalmopathy. It was RNA transcripts that yielded the amplified TCR beta CDR3 regions. Initially, a first-round RT-PCR of the TCR CDR3 employed the HTBI primer set. Each CDR3 protein is one row after TCRdb ran MiXCR on the multiplex PCR reads. The repertoire holds approximately 350,000 distinct CDR3 sequences, approximately 14% seen once, with approximately 19% in the top ten. V was shortened by 6 bases and J by 5 bases, with 13 bases between the two germline ends. Germline V lookup: CDR1 SGHTA, CDR2 FQGNSA. The CDR3 is 13 residues long. This clonotype was observed many times. The antigen is not known. Whole-study results and caveats: Ophthalmopathy cases were set apart from stable hyperthyroidism by a 13 V-J model. Blood also showed most of the thyroid clonotypes that were expanded above 0.001.

Thyroid ultrasound, orbital computed tomography, clinical symptoms, and serum thyroxine and TRAb underpinned diagnoses. This chain links TRBV7-2 with TRBJ2-5; possible D gene TRBD1, 6 bases. The specimen was blood. This sequence originates from a woman aged 55-69 years with Graves' ophthalmopathy. The CDR3 coding sequence is TGTGCCAGCAGGCAGGGGCGTCATGAGACCCAGTACTTC. It translates to CASRQGRHETQYF.